The rows below give T cell receptor beta chains drawn from one sample of a study of tumor and adjacent non-tumor tissue in lung cancer. TCRdb recomputed calls from the multiplex PCR reads with MiXCR, one row per CDR3 protein. The sample has more than 45,000 distinct CDR3 sequences, 74% seen once. The sequenced material came from distant non-tumor lung tissue. The receptors derive from a woman aged 60-75 years with non-small cell lung cancer. Each CDR3 is given with its conserved first and last residue. The D gene is left open where the match is weak.

j_gene,v_gene,d_gene,CDR3aa
TRBJ2-7,TRBV11-3,-,CASSVDTGTYEKYF
TRBJ2-2,TRBV4-3,TRBD1,CASSPGTGGLNTRELFF
TRBJ1-1,TRBV6-2/TRBV6-3,-,CVRSASLTALVAFF
TRBJ2-7,TRBV6-2/TRBV6-3,-,CASSREPSSSYEQYF
TRBJ2-5,TRBV11-2,TRBD1,CASSWDRVGEIRYF
TRBJ2-2,TRBV29-1,TRBD1,CSVKGQGNTGELFF
TRBJ2-1,TRBV28,-,CASSFTGDGNEQFF
TRBJ1-1,TRBV19,-,CASCTEHMNTEAFF
TRBJ2-1,TRBV6-2/TRBV6-3,-,CASSYGGISINEQFF
TRBJ1-4,TRBV11-2,-,CASSSDKGILFF
TRBJ1-1,TRBV10-3,-,CAIMGSTEAFF
TRBJ2-5,TRBV6-5,-,CASSYRDTYGETQCF
TRBJ1-5,TRBV29-1,TRBD1,CRVTGTVNRPQHF
TRBJ1-1,TRBV30,-,CAWSRRGAEAFF
TRBJ2-7,TRBV29-1,-,CSVGGTPSSVYKRYF
TRBJ2-7,TRBV10-3,-,CAISDPGKPYEQYF
TRBJ2-5,TRBV6-1,TRBD2,CASTRGGRETQYF
TRBJ2-7,TRBV28,-,CASSSGPAETNPSYEQYF
TRBJ1-6,TRBV6-2/TRBV6-3,TRBD1,CTTSYRGSGSPLHF
TRBJ2-1,TRBV11-1,-,CASIRGFAASTYNEQFF